This T cell receptor beta chain is from a study of blood T cells in healthy people across ages. Unmatched junction bases numbered 4, after V lost 2 bases and J lost 7 bases. This CDR3 contains 13 residues. Peripheral blood from each donor was collected in a volume of roughly 9.8 milliliters. Study-wide findings and caveats: No one knew whether donors had CMV, which possibly confounded expanded clonotype changes. Compared with aged donors, long-lived donors showed fewer expanded clones, suggesting selection.

Sample-barcoded 5' priming and a J-beta primer mix drove a second PCR of about 6 to 12 cycles. TCRdb fed the 5' RACE reads into MiXCR, producing one record per CDR3 protein. The sample lists about 570,000 distinct CDR3 sequences, roughly 29% occurring once. Turning to this clonotype: Its specificity is not known.

The chain couples TRBV12-3 or TRBV12-4 to TRBJ1-1, with 7 positions matching TRBD1. This TCR was recovered from a woman between 70 and 85 years old in good health. The specimen was blood. The CDR3 coding sequence is TGTGCCAGCAGTTTACTTGCAGGGGGTGAAGCTTTCTTT. Protein sequence: CASSLLAGGEAFF.